These 4 T cell receptor beta chains share one sample of origin, sequenced in a study of T cell repertoires in ileal Crohn's disease. Generated by immunoSEQ multiplex PCR, the TCRdb table keeps only in-frame clones and is missing some. The sample consists of approximately 12,000 clones, around 76% of them appearing once. The source material was ileal tissue. The receptors derive from an adult with Crohn's disease.

This clone has only a few counts. This chain connects TRBV28 to TRBJ2-7, with TRBD1 matching 12 bases. V trimming: 6 bases; J trimming: 9 bases; junction bases outside the gene matches: 12. CDR1 is MDHEN and CDR2 is SYDVKM in the germline V gene. The CDR3 sequence is 15 residues long. The CDR3 protein is CASSLRDRGRSMQYF. CDR3 in DNA: TGTGCCAGCAGCCTCCGGGACAGGGGGCGCAGCATGCAGTACTTC.

V usage is TRBV6-5 and J usage is TRBJ1-1; D unresolved. Germline V gene lookup returns CDR1 MNHEY and CDR2 SVGAGI. There are 14 residues in the CDR3. Trimming took off 6 bases at V and 5 bases at J, with 16 bases between the two ends. CDR3 nucleotide sequence: TGTGCCAGCAGCCCCAGCGCATGGAGGACTGAAGCTTTCTTT. The encoded protein is CASSPSAWRTEAFF.

The rearrangement joins TRBV9 to TRBJ1-2; D call uncertain. The CDR3 covers 13 residues. CDR1 and CDR2 from the germline V gene are SGDLS and YYNGEE. Trimming removed 0 bases from V and 8 bases from J, with 11 bases in between. The CDR3 nucleotides read TGTGCCAGCAGCGTAGGGCTCACGAAGGGCTACACCTTC. Its protein is CASSVGLTKGYTF. The full variable domain, rest sourced from reference TRBV9 and TRBJ1-2, is DSGVTQTPKHLITATGQRVTLRCSPRSGDLSVYWYQQSLDQGLQFLIQYYNGEERAKGNILERFSAQQFPDLHSELNLSSLELGDSALYFCASSVGLTKGYTFGSGTRLTVV.

This clone was detected only once. The chain couples TRBV5-6 to TRBJ1-5; tentatively, D is TRBD1 (5 bases). The CDR3 runs 14 residues. Germline CDR1 SGHDT, CDR2 YYEEEE. Trimming pared 4 bases from V and 5 bases from J, leaving 13 bases between. In DNA form, the CDR3 reads TGTGCCAGCAGCCTTTTTCAGGGTCATCAGCCCCAGCATTTT. This gives the protein CASSLFQGHQPQHF.